This TCR beta chain was documented in a study of blood T cell repertoires in COVID-19. Study-level information: From the United States, Italy and Spain came samples of acute and convalescent COVID-19. Nucleic acid was either cDNA or gDNA, and it came from T cells, B-cell-depleted T cells, or PBMCs.

In germline, CDR1 is MGHDK, CDR2 SYGVNS. This CDR3 region has 14 residues. V was trimmed by 1 base and J by 5 bases, leaving 9 bases between them. Per the authors' pipeline: Counts of nucleated cells, estimated from reference gene primer amplification, were obtained. Using immunoSEQ multiplex PCR, the repertoire was profiled, and TCRdb retains in-frame clones only, with some absent. D and trimming come from the DNA, and the V and J calls and clone size come from that table. The data hold over 150,000 clones, with less than 90% observed a single time. The chain couples TRBV25-1 to TRBJ2-1, with D unclear. The clonotype comes from a man in his late teens or twenties with active or convalescent COVID-19. The sequenced sample was peripheral blood. CDR3 region: CASSESGRNNEQFF. The CDR3, as DNA: TGTGCCAGCAGTGAATCAGGCCGTAACAATGAGCAGTTCTTC.